This TCR beta chain comes out of a study of blood T cells in healthy people across ages. Findings of the study overall: In the absence of known donor CMV status, changes in expanded clonotypes were possibly confounded. Relative to aged donors, long-lived donors carried more naive CD4+ cells and displayed higher diversity. Roughly linear age-related decline in beta diversity appeared, significant by age 40.

For this clonotype: Its antigen is unknown.

V gave up 5 bases and J gave up 6 bases; unmatched junction bases: 6. The CDR3 has 14 residues. Through a sample-barcoded 5' primer and a J-beta primer mix, a second PCR was run for roughly 6 to 11 cycles. The study obtained at least 3 million CDR3-containing paired-end reads from every sample. TCRdb passed the 5' RACE reads through MiXCR, listing each CDR3 protein once. The sample records hundreds of thousands of distinct CDR3 sequences, over 20% being singletons. Sequencing was carried out using blood. This chain uses TRBV12-3 or TRBV12-4 with TRBJ2-3, with TRBD1 matching 9 bases. The TCR was taken from a man between 65 and 85 years old in good health. The CDR3: CASSVDRGVDTQYF. CDR3 DNA: TGTGCCAGCAGTGTAGACAGGGGGGTCGATACGCAGTATTTT.